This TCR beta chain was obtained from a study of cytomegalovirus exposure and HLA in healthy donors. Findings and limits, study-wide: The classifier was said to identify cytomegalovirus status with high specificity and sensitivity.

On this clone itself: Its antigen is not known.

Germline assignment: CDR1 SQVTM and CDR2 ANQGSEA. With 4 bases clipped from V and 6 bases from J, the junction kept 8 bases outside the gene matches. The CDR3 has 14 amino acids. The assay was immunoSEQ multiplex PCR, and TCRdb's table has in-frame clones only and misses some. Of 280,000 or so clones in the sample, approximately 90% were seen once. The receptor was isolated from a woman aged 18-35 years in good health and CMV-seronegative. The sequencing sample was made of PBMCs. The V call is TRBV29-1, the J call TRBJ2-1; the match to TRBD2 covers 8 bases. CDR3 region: CSVGGTRNFNEQFF. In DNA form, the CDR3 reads TGCAGCGTTGGGGGGACTAGGAATTTCAATGAGCAGTTCTTC.